Presented here are 18 T cell receptor beta chains from one specimen sequenced in a study of T cells expressing NK-cell markers. TCRdb derives one entry per CDR3 protein from the 5' RACE reads, leaving out DNA. The sample table sets out some 600,000 distinct CDR3 sequences. Sequencing used blood T cells: a sorted CD56 or NKG2C T cell subset, CD4+ or CD8+ T cells, or bulk PBMC T cells (not recorded which). The receptors derive from a man between 18 and 29 years old in good health.

The chain joins TRBV7-8 to TRBJ2-1; TCRdb's D call, TRBD2, is unchecked because there is no DNA. CDR1 SGHVS and CDR2 FQNEAQ come from the germline V gene. CDR3 length: 18 residues. The CDR3 loop is CASSLIVAASGRGNEQFF.

The chain uses TRBV12-3 or TRBV12-4 and TRBJ2-1; the D call of TRBD2 rests on TCRdb alone, since no DNA is present to check it. The CDR3 has 14 residues. The CDR3 is CASSFSGRAAEQFF.

The genes are TRBV3-1 and TRBJ1-2; TCRdb's D call, TRBD1, is unchecked because there is no DNA. The germline V gene has CDR1 LGHDT and CDR2 YNNKEL (reference sequence). The CDR3 extends over 17 amino acids. The CDR3 is CASSQVAGQGKEPGYTF.

The CDR3 spells CSAKPGTGWGEQYF. The chain has TRBV20-1 and TRBJ2-7; the TCRdb D gene call, TRBD1, has no DNA to confirm it. This CDR3 is 14 amino acids long. Germline assignment: CDR1 DFQATT and CDR2 SNEGSKA (reference sequence).

This chain uses TRBV12-3 or TRBV12-4 with TRBJ2-3; the TCRdb call, TRBD1, lacks DNA for checking. The CDR3 sequence is 14 residues long. Here the CDR3 reads CASSPGRVADTQYF.

J is TRBJ2-2 and V is TRBV7-9; TCRdb selects TRBD1, and the lack of DNA leaves this call unchecked. CDR1 is SEHNR, CDR2 FQNEAQ, per germline (reference sequence). This CDR3 is built from 16 residues. The CDR3 region is CASSSRQATNTGELFF.

This sequence joins TRBV4-2 and TRBJ1-1. The CDR3 sequence is 13 residues long. The germline gives CDR1 LGHNA, CDR2 YNFKEQ. CDR3 amino acids: CASSQVFGFEAFF.

Here the CDR3 reads CASSYPGENSPLHF. This rearrangement joins TRBV27 to TRBJ1-6; TCRdb lists TRBD1, though no DNA is available to test this call. CDR3 length: 14 residues. Germline loops: CDR1 MNHEY, CDR2 SMNVEV (reference sequence).

V gene TRBV4-2 combines with J gene TRBJ2-5; checking the TCRdb D call of TRBD2 is not possible without DNA. Germline CDR1 and CDR2: LGHNA and YNFKEQ. The CDR3 extends over 15 amino acids. CDR3 protein: CASSQGVTSQETQYF.

This chain uses TRBV12-3 or TRBV12-4 with TRBJ2-7; lacking DNA, the TRBD1 call made by TCRdb goes unchecked. This CDR3 comprises 15 residues. The chain's CDR3 is CASSSTGSSSYEQYF.

The chain has TRBV7-9 and TRBJ1-3. The CDR3 is 15 amino acids. Germline V gene data show CDR1 as SEHNR and CDR2 as FQNEAQ (reference sequence). The CDR3 protein is CASSLLEISGNTIYF.

The chain uses TRBV7-2 and TRBJ1-2; TCRdb selects TRBD1, and the lack of DNA leaves this call unchecked. Germline-derived CDR1 and CDR2 are SGHTA and FQGNSA. The CDR3 runs to 16 residues. This chain's CDR3 is CASSSRGAGGENGYTF. Full variable domain (outside the CDR3, taken from reference TRBV7-2 and TRBJ1-2): GAGVSQSPSNKVTEKGKDVELRCDPISGHTALYWYRQSLGQGLEFLIYFQGNSAPDKSGLPSDRFSAERTGGSVSTLTIQRTQQEDSAVYLCASSSRGAGGENGYTFGSGTRLTVV.

The chain couples TRBV6-5 to TRBJ2-5; TCRdb's D call, TRBD2, is unchecked because there is no DNA. Germline V gene data show CDR1 as MNHEY and CDR2 as SVGAGI. CDR3 length: 15 amino acids. The CDR3 loop reads CASSYRPGGWETQYF.

The rearrangement links TRBV29-1 to TRBJ2-3; TCRdb picks TRBD2, but there is no DNA to check that call. CDR3 length: 15 residues. From germline, CDR1 is SQVTM and CDR2 ANQGSEA. The CDR3 region is CSTRKGLTPGDTQYF.

This chain joins TRBV6-5 and TRBJ2-7; TCRdb picks TRBD1, but there is no DNA to check that call. Germline V gene data show CDR1 as MNHEY and CDR2 as SVGAGI. This CDR3 is 14 amino acids long. The CDR3 reads CASSYNVQGDEQYF.

CDR3: CASSGARGNEKLFF. The chain employs TRBV12-3 or TRBV12-4 and TRBJ1-4; TCRdb names TRBD1, which stays unverified in the absence of DNA. CDR3 length equals 14 residues.

The chain uses TRBV12-2 and TRBJ1-1; TCRdb names TRBD1, which stays unverified in the absence of DNA. TRBV12-2 is listed as a pseudogene. This CDR3 region has 20 residues. CDR3 sequence: CASRLAKKKGQGGRGDEAFF.

The CDR3 protein is CSASPFPRGGTQYF. V and J are TRBV20-1 and TRBJ2-5; the D call from TCRdb, TRBD1, cannot be confirmed without DNA. This CDR3 is 14 amino acids long. Germline CDR1 is DFQATT and CDR2 is SNEGSKA (reference sequence).